This TCR beta chain was recorded in a study of T-cell reconstitution after alpha-beta-depleted transplantation in children. Notes on the study in general: Reportedly, alpha-beta T cells present about two months post-transplant originated from several hundred expanded clones of graft origin. T-cell numbers and diversity, one year after transplant, stemmed largely from T cells that were newly produced. Recipient T cells and thymic progenitors that survived gave rise to the high TCRbeta diversity observed at day 60 in some patients.

As regards this clonotype: What it binds is unknown.

During its preparation, the TCRbeta library received unique molecular identifiers. From the PCR reads, TCRdb called clonotypes with MiXCR, one entry per CDR3 protein. The sample lists about 470,000 distinct CDR3 sequences, around two fifths occurring once. Sample: PBMCs, taken before TCRalphabeta/CD19-depleted stem cell transplant. This sequence was found in a girl aged 2 to 10 with aplastic anemia, due to receive a stem cell transplant.

DNA of the CDR3: TGCGCCTCATCGACAGGGGCCCTCACAGATACGCAGTATTTT. Translated: CASSTGALTDTQYF. The chain has TRBV5-1 and TRBJ2-3, with 8 bases fitting TRBD1. The junction had 9 bases not matched to a gene; V was cut back by 10 bases and J by 2 bases. The germline V gene encodes CDR1 SGHRS and CDR2 YFSETQ. The length of the CDR3 is 14 residues.